These T cell receptor beta chains were read from a single sample in a study of shared clonotypes between healthy human individuals. TCRdb's table, derived via immunoSEQ multiplex PCR, lists solely in-frame clones and lacks some. The data contain millions of clones, 85% to 95% of them singletons. The specimen was naive CD8+ T cells from PBMCs. Source of these receptors: a man in his late teens or twenties in good health. Some clones in this sample may be carry-over from other donors' samples. Both conserved end residues are part of each CDR3. The D gene is left open where the match is weak. Some rows have no size entry. The others give once, few or many, or a class for an expanded clone.

j_call | clone_size | d_call | v_call | cdr3_aa | cdr3_nt
TRBJ2-2 | . | . | TRBV28 | CASSLFAGLRGELFF | TGTGCCAGCAGTTTATTCGCAGGGCTTAGGGGGGAGCTGTTTTTT
TRBJ2-5 | once | . | TRBV10-3 | CAISVTGTTQETQYF | TGTGCCATCAGTGTTACCGGGACAACCCAAGAGACCCAGTACTTC
TRBJ2-3 | . | . | TRBV19 | CARNGNAQSTQYF | TGTGCCAGAAATGGAAACGCACAGAGTACGCAGTATTTT
TRBJ1-2 | . | . | TRBV6-5 | CASSAPGRIYGYTF | TGTGCCAGCAGTGCCCCGGGGAGAATCTATGGCTACACCTTC
TRBJ2-7 | . | . | TRBV27 | CASSLGLLPYEQYF | TGTGCCAGCAGTCTGGGACTCCTCCCCTACGAGCAGTACTTC
TRBJ2-1 | . | . | TRBV4-1 | CASSARGSSYNEQFF | TGCGCCAGCAGCGCCAGGGGAAGCTCCTACAATGAGCAGTTCTTC
TRBJ2-7 | . | TRBD1 | TRBV6-5 | CASRQGPYEQYF | TGTGCCAGCAGACAGGGGCCCTACGAGCAGTACTTC
TRBJ2-1 | . | . | TRBV7-9 | CASSHTLEIGEQFF | TGTGCCAGCAGCCATACCCTAGAAATCGGCGAGCAGTTCTTC
TRBJ1-2 | once | . | TRBV7-9 | CASSSLSRGYGYTF | TGTGCCAGCAGCTCCCTGTCTAGGGGTTATGGCTACACCTTC
TRBJ1-2 | . | TRBD1 | TRBV6-5 | CASRGEGAHGYTF | TGTGCCAGCAGGGGCGAGGGGGCTCACGGCTACACCTTC
TRBJ2-1 | . | . | TRBV10-3 | CAIRDGPSSYNEQFF | TGTGCCATCAGAGACGGACCAAGCTCCTACAATGAGCAGTTCTTC
TRBJ2-7 | . | TRBD1 | TRBV7-9 | CASSLTNRGNEQYF | TGTGCCAGCAGCTTAACCAACAGGGGAAACGAGCAGTACTTC
TRBJ2-7 | . | . | TRBV7-9 | CASSLTGDVAYEQYF | TGTGCCAGCAGCTTAACCGGAGATGTAGCCTACGAGCAGTACTTC
TRBJ2-5 | . | TRBD2 | TRBV11-2 | CASSWVLAGGETQYF | TGTGCCAGCAGCTGGGTCCTAGCGGGAGGAGAGACCCAGTACTTC
TRBJ2-5 | . | TRBD2 | TRBV11-2 | CASKRAGAGETQYF | TGTGCCAGCAAACGGGCGGGAGCGGGGGAGACCCAGTACTTC
TRBJ1-2 | . | . | TRBV10-3 | CAISESFFRDGYTF | TGTGCCATCAGTGAGTCGTTTTTTAGGGATGGCTACACCTTC
TRBJ2-1 | . | . | TRBV9 | CASSNRNTSSNEQFF | TGTGCCAGCAGCAATCGGAACACTTCCTCCAATGAGCAGTTCTTC
TRBJ1-1 | . | . | TRBV4-1 | CASSAPAGEAFF | TGCGCCAGCAGCGCCCCCGCGGGGGAAGCTTTCTTT
TRBJ2-2 | . | . | TRBV6-5 | CASSYIEGFGELFF | TGTGCCAGCAGTTACATTGAGGGGTTCGGGGAGCTGTTTTTT
TRBJ2-7 | once | TRBD1 | TRBV6-5 | CASTLRQGAHEQYF | TGTGCCAGCACCCTACGACAGGGGGCCCACGAGCAGTACTTC
TRBJ2-7 | . | . | TRBV12-1 | CASSFELVLRGEQYF | TGTGCCAGCAGCTTTGAACTTGTTCTTAGGGGCGAGCAGTACTTC
TRBJ2-2 | . | . | TRBV28 | CASRQETNTGELFF | TGTGCCAGCCGACAGGAGACGAACACCGGGGAGCTGTTTTTT
TRBJ2-5 | . | . | TRBV5-6 | CASSHYGVSETQYF | TGTGCCAGCAGCCACTACGGGGTGTCGGAGACCCAGTACTTC
TRBJ1-1 | . | . | TRBV19 | CASSHIPSDTEAFF | TGTGCCAGTAGCCATATTCCCAGCGACACTGAAGCTTTCTTT
TRBJ2-1 | . | TRBD2 | TRBV7-9 | CASSTLMPTSGRVHHQFF | TGTGCCAGCAGCACACTTATGCCCACGAGCGGGAGGGTACATCACCAGTTCTTC
TRBJ2-5 | . | . | TRBV6-5 | CASSPWGESQETQYF | TGTGCCAGCAGTCCCTGGGGGGAGAGCCAAGAGACCCAGTACTTC
TRBJ1-2 | once | TRBD1 | TRBV28 | CASSLGQGDYGYTF | TGTGCCAGCAGTCTCGGACAGGGAGACTATGGCTACACCTTC
TRBJ2-7 | . | TRBD2 | TRBV28 | CASSRGLAVSYEQYF | TGTGCCAGCAGCAGAGGACTAGCGGTATCCTACGAGCAGTACTTC
TRBJ2-5 | . | . | TRBV11-2 | CASSLAPVHQETQYF | TGTGCCAGCAGCTTAGCCCCCGTACACCAAGAGACCCAGTACTTC
TRBJ2-3 | . | TRBD2 | TRBV2 | CASSDLPVTSGSTPGTQYF | TGTGCCAGCAGTGACCTCCCAGTGACTAGCGGGAGTACCCCCGGTACGCAGTATTTT
TRBJ2-7 | . | . | TRBV28 | CASSFTGYEQYF | TGTGCCAGCAGTTTCACAGGGTACGAGCAGTACTTC
TRBJ2-7 | . | TRBD2 | TRBV5-4 | CASSVGLAGSSYEQYF | TGTGCCAGCAGCGTCGGACTAGCGGGTAGCTCCTACGAGCAGTACTTC
TRBJ2-7 | . | TRBD1 | TRBV11-2 | CASSLGTGGYEQYF | TGTGCCAGCAGCTTAGGGACAGGGGGCTACGAGCAGTACTTC
TRBJ1-5 | . | . | TRBV6-1 | CASSDWGPYSNQPQHF | TGTGCCAGCAGTGATTGGGGACCTTATAGCAATCAGCCCCAGCATTTT
TRBJ2-6 | . | TRBD1 | TRBV7-9 | CASSPQGTANSGANVLTF | TGTGCCAGCAGCCCGCAAGGGACAGCAAACTCTGGGGCCAACGTCCTGACTTTC
TRBJ2-7 | . | . | TRBV30 | CAWSDFLPYEQYF | TGTGCCTGGAGTGACTTTCTACCCTACGAGCAGTACTTC
TRBJ1-4 | . | . | TRBV7-6 | CASSSGRFNEKLFF | TGTGCCAGCAGCTCAGGACGGTTTAATGAAAAACTGTTTTTT
TRBJ2-1 | . | TRBD2 | TRBV5-4 | CASWWEGRNNEQFF | TGTGCCAGTTGGTGGGAGGGCCGCAACAATGAGCAGTTCTTC
TRBJ1-1 | few | TRBD1 | TRBV5-1 | CASSSGGTEAFF | TGCGCCAGCAGCTCAGGGGGCACTGAAGCTTTCTTT
TRBJ1-2 | . | . | TRBV2 | CASIESHGYTF | TGTGCCAGCATCGAGTCCCATGGCTACACCTTC
TRBJ2-7 | . | . | TRBV5-4 | CASSIPGRTSYEQYF | TGTGCCAGCAGCATACCGGGACGGACCTCCTACGAGCAGTACTTC